The 10 T cell receptor beta chains below all came from one sample that was sequenced in a study of regulatory T cells in long-lasting Graves disease. Construction of the TCR beta libraries employed iRepertoire HTBI primers in conjunction with Arm-PCR of CDR3 regions. MiXCR, applied by TCRdb to the multiplex PCR reads, yields one record per CDR3 protein. The sample has 250,000 or so distinct CDR3 sequences, around 21% seen once. The time point: newly diagnosed GD, antithyroid drugs for less than 3 months. TCR sequences were obtained from RNA taken from PBMCs. The sample consisted of peripheral blood mononuclear cells (PBMCs), taken at new diagnosis, from a patient treated with antithyroid drugs. These receptors were obtained from a female donor with Graves disease.

This clonotype appeared many times. V gene TRBV3-1 combines with J gene TRBJ1-1; unclear D gene. Trimming left V 0 bases short and J 9 bases short, with 14 bases between. The germline V gene encodes CDR1 LGHDT and CDR2 YNNKEL (reference sequence). The CDR3 is made up of 14 amino acids. The CDR3 spells CASSQEAYPIQAFF. The DNA of the CDR3 is TGTGCCAGCAGCCAAGAAGCTTACCCGATACAAGCTTTCTTT. The entire variable domain, with the rest obtained from reference TRBV3-1 and TRBJ1-1, is as follows: DTAVSQTPKYLVTQMGNDKSIKCEQNLGHDTMYWYKQDSKKFLKIMFSYNNKELIINETVPNRFSPKSPDKAHLNLHINSLELGDSAVYFCASSQEAYPIQAFFGQGTRLTVV.

In its sample, this clonotype was seen many times. The chain employs TRBV3-1 and TRBJ2-1; 9 bases are shared with TRBD2. CDR3 length equals 16 residues. The V gene's germline CDR1 is LGHDT and CDR2 YNNKEL (reference sequence). The CDR3 reads CASTGAGGAPYNEQFF. Written as DNA, the CDR3 is TGTGCGTCGACCGGGGCGGGAGGGGCGCCCTACAATGAGCAGTTCTTC.

The chain has TRBV12-3 or TRBV12-4 and TRBJ2-3; 10 nucleotides agree with TRBD2. This CDR3 is 16 amino acids long. V lost 1 base to trimming and J lost 5 bases; unmatched junction nucleotides: 6. The CDR3, as DNA: TGTGCCAGCAGTTTAGAGGCTAGCGGGGGTGAAGATACGCAGTATTTT. This codes for CASSLEASGGEDTQYF.

This clonotype was seen at least ten times. The chain carries TRBV3-1 and TRBJ1-5; D unclear. Trimming pared 1 base from V and 3 bases from J, leaving 10 bases between. CDR3 length: 15 residues. The germline V gene encodes CDR1 LGHDT and CDR2 YNNKEL (reference sequence). The CDR3 DNA follows: TGTGCCAGCAGCCAAGGGCTCCACTACAATCAGCCCCAGCATTTT. Translated: CASSQGLHYNQPQHF.

Ten or more counts support this clonotype. The V and J genes are TRBV6-1 and TRBJ2-7; unclear D gene. Trimming shortened V by 6 bases and J by 2 bases, and 14 bases separated the two germline ends. In germline, CDR1 is MNHNS, CDR2 SASEGT. This CDR3 is 14 amino acids long. CDR3 sequence: CASRGLDGAYEQYF. In nucleotides, the CDR3 is TGTGCCAGCAGGGGCCTCGACGGCGCCTACGAGCAGTACTTC.

Details on this clonotype: A much larger clone lies a single base off, so this may be a read error. The chain has TRBV7-2 and TRBJ2-5, with D possibly matching TRBD1 (6 bases). This CDR3 has 11 residues. Trimming took 7 bases from V and 5 from J, leaving 8 bases between them. From germline, CDR1 is SGHTA and CDR2 FQGNSA. CDR3 protein: CASTGVETQYF. CDR3 coding DNA: TGTGCCAGCACAGGGGTGGAGACCCAGTACTTC.

This clonotype appeared a few times. This rearrangement joins TRBV29-1 to TRBJ1-2; D is ambiguous. Trimming took 4 bases from V and 4 from J, leaving 10 bases between them. The CDR3 spans 12 residues. Germline lookup yields CDR1 SQVTM and CDR2 ANQGSEA. As DNA, the CDR3 is TGCAGCGTTGGATCAGCGCTCTATGGCTACACCTTC. Translation: CSVGSALYGYTF.

At least ten counts were recorded for this clonotype. The rearrangement links TRBV7-2 to TRBJ2-1; D might be TRBD2 (6 bases). The CDR3 extends over 15 amino acids. Germline V gene sequence: CDR1 SGHTA, CDR2 FQGNSA. V was cut by 5 bases and J by 1 base, with 12 bases left in between. This chain's CDR3 is CASSRDSGSYNEQFF. CDR3 DNA sequence: TGTGCCAGCAGCAGGGACTCCGGATCCTACAATGAGCAGTTCTTC.

This clonotype was recorded a few times. V and J are TRBV15 and TRBJ2-1; unclear D gene. Trimming took 3 bases from V and 4 from J, leaving 19 bases between them. Germline lookup yields CDR1 LNHNV and CDR2 YYDKDF (reference sequence). The CDR3 extends over 17 amino acids. The CDR3 DNA reads TGTGCCACCAGCAGCGATAACGACTGGACCATTTACAATGAGCAGTTCTTC. This encodes CATSSDNDWTIYNEQFF.

In its sample, this clonotype was seen a few times. The chain joins TRBV6-2 or TRBV6-3 to TRBJ2-7; tentatively, D is TRBD2 (5 bases). The CDR3 consists of 13 residues. V was trimmed by 0 bases and J by 3 bases, leaving 6 bases between them. Germline V lookup: CDR1 MNHEY, CDR2 SVGEGT. The CDR3 DNA follows: TGTGCCAGCAGTTACTCCGGGGTCTACGAGCAGTACTTC. Translation: CASSYSGVYEQYF.